This TCR beta chain was obtained from a study of blood T cell repertoires in COVID-19. This CDR3 is built from 15 residues. Per the germline V gene, CDR1 is SGHTA and CDR2 is FQGNSA. J lost 2 bases, V lost 0 bases, and 1 base had no gene match. The data were produced by immunoSEQ multiplex PCR, yet TCRdb's version contains in-frame clones alone and is incomplete. Of about 200,000 clones listed, about 88% are singletons. This chain links TRBV7-2 with TRBJ2-7; 10 positions agree with TRBD1. The sequence derives from a woman of 80 years or more with acute or convalescent COVID-19. Sequencing input: peripheral blood. The CDR3 sequence is CASSLATGGAYEQYF. Written as DNA, the CDR3 is TGTGCCAGCAGCTTAGCGACAGGGGGCGCCTACGAGCAGTACTTC.